What follows is one TCR beta chain and its context. The specificity of this receptor is unknown. Base qualities are missing; no much larger clone stands one base away. Each collaborating institution followed its own protocols to collect whole blood in K2EDTA tubes. Collaborator samples were shipped for TCRbeta analysis as frozen whole blood, isolated PBMCs, or DNA extracted from either sample type. The sample is drawn from a study of blood T cell repertoires in COVID-19 (dated by TCRdb to about 2020). Regarding the complete study: Collaborator samples came from the United States, Italy and Spain and covered acute and convalescent phases of COVID-19. The material from the prospective study consisted of cDNA or gDNA derived from T cells, B-cell-depleted T cells, or PBMCs. The dataset comprised deeply sampled blood TCRbeta repertoires from subjects exposed to, actively infected with, or recovered from COVID-19. A freely available public database, intended as a resource for researchers studying the immune response to SARS-CoV-2, is where the repertoires were released. The samples were drawn from two sources: the first 160 participants of the ongoing ImmuneRACE study, and approximately 1,300 subjects contributed by 6 global collaborators. The sample metadata nearly always contained a de-identified subject ID, COVID-19 status, age in years and sex. Where available, HLA class I and class II types were obtained from metadata supplied by the sample provider rather than from assay-based typing. Overall study outcomes, separate from this receptor: The quantity of clinical and demographic metadata differed by source and by participant and was supplied without curation.

The immunoSEQ Assay, a bias-controlled multiplex PCR, was used to amplify TCRbeta CDR3 regions from genomic DNA. Regarding the original processing steps: Nucleated cell counts per sample were estimated from amplification of reference gene primers within the assay. To quantify the absolute abundance of each unique TCRbeta CDR3 rearrangement, sequence reads were collapsed and filtered. For each sample, productive Simpson clonality was calculated as the square root of Simpson's diversity index across productive rearrangements. The table comes from immuneACCESS by way of TCRdb, which keeps in-frame sequences with V and J called. Part of the clones is missing from these tables; in studies checked, under half for an unresolved V gene and the rest for unknown reasons. Clone size and the V and J calls come from that table; the DNA yielded D and trimming. Within this sample are 110,000 or so clones, with around 82% of them counted one time only. Jointly, the top ten make up less than 8% of the sample.

Inclusive of the bounding cysteine and phenylalanine, the CDR3 is 18 residues long. Only CDR3 DNA is held: 54 bases, read in frame from base 1. In the germline V gene, CDR1 corresponds to SGHDT and CDR2 to YYEEEE. For this chain, trimming is 3 bases at the V end and 5 bases at the J end, and the number of junction bases without a gene match is 11. Rearrangement joined TRBV5-6 to TRBJ1-6, with 10 bases aligning to TRBD1. This TCR came from a woman aged 45-65 years with acute or convalescent COVID-19. The sample was peripheral blood. The CDR3 reads as follows: CASSSLPGTGDDNSPLHF. The base sequence is TGTGCCAGCAGCTCCCTACCCGGGACAGGGGACGATAATTCACCCCTCCACTTT.